The sequence of this TCR beta chain was determined in a study of cytomegalovirus exposure and HLA in healthy donors. Turning to the study itself: Assignment to the Caucasian-associated ancestry cluster applied to around 82% of the 350 to 500 genotyped donors.

Germline CDR1 MDHEN, CDR2 SYDVKM. V lost 4 bases, J lost 3 bases, and 16 bases lay in between. The CDR3 length is 16 residues. The study, taken as a whole, reports: Cytomegalovirus-associated status was assigned to fewer than 200 TCR beta chains. The sole available immune exposure information was CMV serostatus. Reported results showed that the classifier diagnosed cytomegalovirus status with high specificity and sensitivity.

With 60 Vbeta and 13 Jbeta primers, the PCR was carried out. TCRdb's copy holds only in-frame clones and misses some; the assay was immunoSEQ multiplex PCR. The sample carries about 160,000 clones, 86% recorded once. As for this clone: What it recognizes is unknown.

This TCR derives from a woman younger than 35 in good health and CMV-seronegative. This sequence joins TRBV28 and TRBJ1-5, with D tentatively TRBD1 (5 bases). Sequenced sample: PBMCs. The CDR3 region has the DNA TGTGCCAGCAGTTATGCGCCCACAGGTAACAATCAGCCCCAGCATTTT. Amino acid sequence: CASSYAPTGNNQPQHF.